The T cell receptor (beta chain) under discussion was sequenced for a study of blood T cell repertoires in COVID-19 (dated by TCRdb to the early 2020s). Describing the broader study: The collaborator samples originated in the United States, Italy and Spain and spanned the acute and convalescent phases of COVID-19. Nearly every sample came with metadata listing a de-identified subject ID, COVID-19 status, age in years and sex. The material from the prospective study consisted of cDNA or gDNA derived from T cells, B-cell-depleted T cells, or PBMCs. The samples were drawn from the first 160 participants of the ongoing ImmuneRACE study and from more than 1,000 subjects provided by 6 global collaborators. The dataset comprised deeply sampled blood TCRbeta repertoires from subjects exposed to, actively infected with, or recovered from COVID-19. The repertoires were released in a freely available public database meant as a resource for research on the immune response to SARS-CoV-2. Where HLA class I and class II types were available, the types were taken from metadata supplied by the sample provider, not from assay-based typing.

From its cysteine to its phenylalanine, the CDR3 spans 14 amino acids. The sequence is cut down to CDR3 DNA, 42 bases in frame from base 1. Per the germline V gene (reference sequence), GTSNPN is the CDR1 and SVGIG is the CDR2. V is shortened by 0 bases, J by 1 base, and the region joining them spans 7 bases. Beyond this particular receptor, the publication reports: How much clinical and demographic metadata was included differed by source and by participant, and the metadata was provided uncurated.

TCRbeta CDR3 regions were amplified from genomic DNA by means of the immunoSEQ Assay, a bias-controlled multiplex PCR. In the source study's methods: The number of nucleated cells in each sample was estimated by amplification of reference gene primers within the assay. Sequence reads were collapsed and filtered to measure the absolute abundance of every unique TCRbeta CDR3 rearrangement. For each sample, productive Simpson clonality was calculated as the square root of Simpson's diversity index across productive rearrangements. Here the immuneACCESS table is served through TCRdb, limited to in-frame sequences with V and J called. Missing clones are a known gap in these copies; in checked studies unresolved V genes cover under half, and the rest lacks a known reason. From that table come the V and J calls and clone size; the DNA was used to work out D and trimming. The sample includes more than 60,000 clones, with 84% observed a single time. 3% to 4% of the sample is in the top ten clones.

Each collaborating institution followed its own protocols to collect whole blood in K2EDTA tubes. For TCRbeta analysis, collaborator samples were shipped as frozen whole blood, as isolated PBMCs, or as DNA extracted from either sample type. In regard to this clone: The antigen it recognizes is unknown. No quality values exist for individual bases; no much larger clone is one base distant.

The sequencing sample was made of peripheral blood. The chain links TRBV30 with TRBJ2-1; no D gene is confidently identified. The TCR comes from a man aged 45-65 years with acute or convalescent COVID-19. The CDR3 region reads CAWSVGESYNEQFF. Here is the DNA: TGTGCCTGGAGTGTAGGAGAATCCTACAATGAGCAGTTCTTC. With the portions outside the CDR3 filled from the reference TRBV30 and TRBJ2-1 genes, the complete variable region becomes SQTIHQWPATLVQPVGSPLSLECTVEGTSNPNLYWYRQAAGRGLQLLFYSVGIGQISSEVPQNLSASRPQDRQFILSSKKLLLSDSGFYLCAWSVGESYNEQFFGPGTRLTVL.